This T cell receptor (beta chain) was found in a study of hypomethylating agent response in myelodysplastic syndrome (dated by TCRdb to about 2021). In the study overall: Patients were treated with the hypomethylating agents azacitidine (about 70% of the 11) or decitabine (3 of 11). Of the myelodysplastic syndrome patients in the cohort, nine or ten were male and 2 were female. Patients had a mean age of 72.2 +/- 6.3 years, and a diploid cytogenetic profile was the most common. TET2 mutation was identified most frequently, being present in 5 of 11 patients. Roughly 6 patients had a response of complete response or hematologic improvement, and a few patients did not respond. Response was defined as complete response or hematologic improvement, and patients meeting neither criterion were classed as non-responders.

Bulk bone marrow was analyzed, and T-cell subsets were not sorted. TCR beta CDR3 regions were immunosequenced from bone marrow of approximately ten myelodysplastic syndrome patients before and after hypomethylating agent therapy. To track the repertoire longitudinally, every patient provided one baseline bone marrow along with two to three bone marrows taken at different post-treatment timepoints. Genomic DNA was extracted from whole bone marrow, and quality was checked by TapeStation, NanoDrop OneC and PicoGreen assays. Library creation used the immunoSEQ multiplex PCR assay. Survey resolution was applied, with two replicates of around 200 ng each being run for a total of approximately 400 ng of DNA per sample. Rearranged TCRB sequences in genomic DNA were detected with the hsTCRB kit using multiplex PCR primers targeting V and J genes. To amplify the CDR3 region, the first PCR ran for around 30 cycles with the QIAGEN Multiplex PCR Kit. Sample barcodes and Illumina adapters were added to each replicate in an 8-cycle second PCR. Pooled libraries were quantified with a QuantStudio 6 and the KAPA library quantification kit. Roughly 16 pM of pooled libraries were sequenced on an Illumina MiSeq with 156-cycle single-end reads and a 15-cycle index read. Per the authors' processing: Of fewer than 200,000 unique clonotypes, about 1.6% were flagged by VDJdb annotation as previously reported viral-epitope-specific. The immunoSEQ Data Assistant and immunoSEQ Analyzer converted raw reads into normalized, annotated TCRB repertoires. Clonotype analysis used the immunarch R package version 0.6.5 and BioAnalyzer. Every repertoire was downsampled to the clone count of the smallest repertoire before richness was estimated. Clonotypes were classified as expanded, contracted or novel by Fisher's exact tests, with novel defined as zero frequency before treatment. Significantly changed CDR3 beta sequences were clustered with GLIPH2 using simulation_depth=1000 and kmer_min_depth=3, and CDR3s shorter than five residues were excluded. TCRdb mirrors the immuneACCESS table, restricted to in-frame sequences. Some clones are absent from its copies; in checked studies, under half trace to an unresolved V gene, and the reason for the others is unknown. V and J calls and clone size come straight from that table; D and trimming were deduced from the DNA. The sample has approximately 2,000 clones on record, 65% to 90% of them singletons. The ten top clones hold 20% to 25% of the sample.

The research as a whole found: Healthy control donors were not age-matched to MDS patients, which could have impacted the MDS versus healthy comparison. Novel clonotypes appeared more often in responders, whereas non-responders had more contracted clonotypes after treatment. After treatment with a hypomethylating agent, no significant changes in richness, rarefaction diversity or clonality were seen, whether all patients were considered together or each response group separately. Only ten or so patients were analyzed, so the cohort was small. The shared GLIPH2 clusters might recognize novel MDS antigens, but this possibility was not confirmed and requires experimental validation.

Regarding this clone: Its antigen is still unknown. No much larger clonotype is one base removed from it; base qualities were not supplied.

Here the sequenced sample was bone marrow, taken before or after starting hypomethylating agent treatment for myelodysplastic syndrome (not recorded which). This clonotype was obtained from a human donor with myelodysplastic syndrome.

CDR3 sequence: CASSKSGTEGWKNTEAFF. The nucleotides read TGCGCCAGCAGCAAGTCAGGGACAGAGGGTTGGAAGAACACTGAAGCTTTCTTT. The sequence joins TRBV4-3 to TRBJ1-1; TRBD1 lines up with 7 middle nucleotides. The germline V gene specifies LGHNA as CDR1 and YSLEER as CDR2. The CDR3 numbers 18 residues from cysteine through phenylalanine. Only CDR3 DNA remains: 54 bases, in frame from the first base. V trim: 5 bases; J trim: 1 base; unmatched bases: 16.